These 8 T cell receptor beta chains came from one sample sequenced in a study of blood T cell repertoires in COVID-19 (TCRdb year 2020). The library was obtained by the immunoSEQ multiplex PCR assay. The clones in this table, taken by TCRdb from immuneACCESS, are in-frame only. Not every clone is retained; where verified, under half of the shortfall comes from an unresolved V gene, and the cause of the rest is unknown. The sample table holds almost 200,000 clones, of which approximately 87% were seen once. The ten top clones hold 0.75% to 0.95% of the sample. Sequencing used peripheral blood. The receptors stem from a woman in her 70s with acute or convalescent COVID-19.

J is TRBJ1-4 and V is TRBV29-1; 8 nucleotides agree with TRBD1. With V trimmed by 7 bases and J by 5 bases, 6 bases remained unmatched. CDR3 size: 13 residues. Germline V CDR1 and CDR2: SQVTM, ANQGSEA. DNA of the CDR3: TGCAGCGCAGGGACAGGCCCGAATGAAAAACTGTTTTTT. Translated: CSAGTGPNEKLFF.

The chain carries TRBV19 and TRBJ1-4, with TRBD1 matching 8 bases. Germline values: CDR1 LNHDA, CDR2 SQIVND (reference sequence). With 6 bases clipped from V and 7 bases from J, the junction kept 10 bases outside the gene matches. This CDR3 has 15 residues. CDR3 in DNA: TGTGCCAGTAGGGAACCGGACAGGGTTCTTGAAAAACTGTTTTTT. This translates into CASREPDRVLEKLFF.

In DNA form, the CDR3 reads TGTGCCAGCAGCCTACGACGGACTAGCGGAAACAATGAGCAGTTCTTC. Translating it yields CASSLRRTSGNNEQFF. The V gene is TRBV5-6, the J gene TRBJ2-1, with 10 bases aligning to TRBD2. Germline CDR1 and CDR2: SGHDT and YYEEEE. The CDR3 spans 16 residues. V lost 4 bases, J lost 5 bases, and 9 bases stayed unmatched.

This clone was observed once. The rearrangement links TRBV21-1 to TRBJ2-5; the D call TRBD2 from the table was never checked on the DNA. TRBV21-1 is tagged as a pseudogene. The CDR3 is 16 residues long. CDR3 coding DNA: TGTGCCATCGACTTGGGAGGCACCCCCCGAAGAGAGACCCAGTACTTC. Protein: CAIDLGGTPRRETQYF.

The chain recombines TRBV2 with TRBJ2-3; TRBD1 agrees at 11 bases. Germline V gene data show CDR1 as SNHLY and CDR2 as FYNNEI. The CDR3 totals 17 residues. The V and J ends lost 5 bases and 6 bases, in that order; junction bases with no gene match: 13. CDR3 in amino acids: CASSLAGTGGGGDTQYF. The CDR3 bases are TGTGCCAGCAGTCTTGCCGGGACAGGGGGAGGAGGGGATACGCAGTATTTT.

The rearrangement links TRBV27 to TRBJ2-2; D possibly corresponds to TRBD1 (8 bases). The CDR3 has 15 residues. Trimming shortened V by 5 bases and J by 4 bases, and 14 bases separated the two germline ends. In germline, CDR1 is MNHEY, CDR2 SMNVEV (reference sequence). The CDR3 reads CASSGQGGRTGELFF. As DNA, the CDR3 is TGTGCCAGCAGTGGACAGGGAGGGCGCACCGGGGAGCTGTTTTTT.

The rearrangement joins TRBV19 to TRBJ2-5; TRBD1 agrees at 10 bases. This CDR3 contains 15 residues. With 5 bases clipped from V and 2 bases from J, the junction kept 5 bases outside the gene matches. Germline V gives CDR1 LNHDA, CDR2 SQIVND (reference sequence). The CDR3 loop reads CASSLGQGIQETQYF. CDR3 in DNA: TGTGCCAGTAGTTTGGGACAGGGGATTCAAGAGACCCAGTACTTC.

The V call is TRBV24-1, the J call TRBJ1-5; D may be TRBD1 (5 bases). Germline CDR1 and CDR2: KGHDR and SFDVKD. This CDR3 is 13 amino acids long. Deletions cut 12 bases from V and 5 bases from J, with 16 bases between. This chain's CDR3 is CAGQQGPDQPQHF. The CDR3 bases are TGTGCCGGGCAGCAGGGCCCGGATCAGCCCCAGCATTTT.